Here is one T cell receptor beta chain with its context. Its antigen is currently unknown. These data come from a study of shared clonotypes between healthy human individuals. Study findings and constraints: It was the few donors that limited the genetic and exposure-history diversity represented. Naive subsets typically showed greater estimated richness than memory subsets.

Only in-frame clones appear in the TCRdb table, and some are missing; sequencing was by immunoSEQ multiplex PCR. The repertoire has 2.5 million or so clones, roughly 92% of them found once; the top ten carry around 0.15%. Sequenced material: naive CD4+ T cells sorted from blood. Subset denoted: CD45RA+ positively selected. This sequence was found in a man younger than 35 in good health.

CDR3 sequence reads: CASSYPDRGAGYTF. CDR3 DNA sequence: TGTGCCAGCAGTTACCCGGACAGGGGAGCAGGCTACACCTTC. The chain carries TRBV6-6 and TRBJ1-2, with 9 bases aligning to TRBD1. Per the germline V gene, CDR1 is MNHNY and CDR2 is SVGAGI (reference sequence). The ends lost 2 bases at V and 8 bases at J; junction bases unmatched: 6. The CDR3 consists of 14 residues.